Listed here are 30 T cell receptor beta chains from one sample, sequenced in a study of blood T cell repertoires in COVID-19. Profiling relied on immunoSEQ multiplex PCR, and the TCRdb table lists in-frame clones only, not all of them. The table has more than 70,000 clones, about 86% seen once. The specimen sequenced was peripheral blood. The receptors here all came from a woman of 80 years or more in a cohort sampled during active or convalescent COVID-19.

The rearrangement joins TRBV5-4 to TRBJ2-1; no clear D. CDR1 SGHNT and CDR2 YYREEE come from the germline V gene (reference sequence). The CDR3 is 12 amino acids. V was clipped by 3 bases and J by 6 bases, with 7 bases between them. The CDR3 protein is CASSSGFNEQFF. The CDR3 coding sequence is TGTGCCAGCAGCTCCGGGTTCAATGAGCAGTTCTTC.

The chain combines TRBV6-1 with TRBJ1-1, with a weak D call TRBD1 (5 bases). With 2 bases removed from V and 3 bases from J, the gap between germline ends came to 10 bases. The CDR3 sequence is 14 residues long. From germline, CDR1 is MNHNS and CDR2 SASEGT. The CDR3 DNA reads TGTGCCAGCAGTGAATATCCGGGGGACACTGAAGCTTTCTTT. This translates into CASSEYPGDTEAFF.

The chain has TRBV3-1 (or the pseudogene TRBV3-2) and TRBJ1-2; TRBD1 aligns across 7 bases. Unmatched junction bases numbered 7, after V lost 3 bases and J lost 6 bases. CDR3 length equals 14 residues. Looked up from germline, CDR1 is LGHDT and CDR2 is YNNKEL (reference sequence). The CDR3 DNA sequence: TGTGCCAGCAGCCAGACAGGGTTTTGGGATGGCTACACCTTC. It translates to CASSQTGFWDGYTF.

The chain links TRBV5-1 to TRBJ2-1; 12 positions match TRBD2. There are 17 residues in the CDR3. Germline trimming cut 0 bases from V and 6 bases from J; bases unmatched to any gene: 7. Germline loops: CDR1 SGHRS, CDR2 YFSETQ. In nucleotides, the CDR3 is TGCGCCAGCAGCTTGGGGCCCCGGACTAGCGGGACCAATGAGCAGTTCTTC. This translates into CASSLGPRTSGTNEQFF.

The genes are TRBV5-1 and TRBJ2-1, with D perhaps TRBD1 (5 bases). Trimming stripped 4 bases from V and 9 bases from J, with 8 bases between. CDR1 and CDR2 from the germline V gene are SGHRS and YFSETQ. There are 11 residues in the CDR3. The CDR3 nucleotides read TGCGCCAGCAGCGGGCAGGGTGAGCAGTTCTTC. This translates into CASSGQGEQFF.

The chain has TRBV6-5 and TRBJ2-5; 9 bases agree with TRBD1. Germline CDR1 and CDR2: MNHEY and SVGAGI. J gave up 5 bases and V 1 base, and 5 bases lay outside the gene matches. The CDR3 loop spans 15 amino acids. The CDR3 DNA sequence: TGTGCCAGCAGTTACTGGGACAGGGAATGGGAGACCCAGTACTTC. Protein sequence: CASSYWDREWETQYF.

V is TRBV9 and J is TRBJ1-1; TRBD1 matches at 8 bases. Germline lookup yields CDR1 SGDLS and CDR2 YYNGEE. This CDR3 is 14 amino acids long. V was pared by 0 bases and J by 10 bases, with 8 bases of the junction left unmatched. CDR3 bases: TGTGCCAGCAGCGTAGGTCCCGGGACAGGTTCAGCTTTCTTT. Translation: CASSVGPGTGSAFF.

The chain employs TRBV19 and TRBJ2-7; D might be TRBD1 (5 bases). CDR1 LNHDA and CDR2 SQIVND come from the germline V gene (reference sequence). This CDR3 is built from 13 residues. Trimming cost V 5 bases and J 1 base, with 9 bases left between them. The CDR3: CASSPGQSYEQYF. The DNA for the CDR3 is TGTGCCAGTAGTCCAGGACAATCCTACGAGCAGTACTTC.

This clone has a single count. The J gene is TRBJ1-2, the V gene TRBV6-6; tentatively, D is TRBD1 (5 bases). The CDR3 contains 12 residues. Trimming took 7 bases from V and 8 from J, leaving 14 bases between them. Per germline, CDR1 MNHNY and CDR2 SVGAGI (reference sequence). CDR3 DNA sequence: TGTGCCAGCATCTCAGGGCCTGGGGGCTACACCTTC. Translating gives CASISGPGGYTF.

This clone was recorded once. CDR3 bases: TGTGCCACCAGCAGAGATCGTTTTTCCAACACGATGAACACTGAAGCTTTCTTT. This gives the protein CATSRDRFSNTMNTEAFF. The J gene is TRBJ1-1, the V gene TRBV15, with D hard to call. The CDR3 runs 18 residues. From germline, CDR1 is LNHNV and CDR2 YYDKDF (reference sequence). Trimming cost V 0 bases and J 0 bases, with 17 bases left between them. Based on the CDR3 plus reference TRBV15 and TRBJ1-1, the full variable domain is DAMVIQNPRYQVTQFGKPVTLSCSQTLNHNVMYWYQQKSSQAPKLLFHYYDKDFNNEADTPDNFQSRRPNTSFCFLDIRSPGLGDTAMYLCATSRDRFSNTMNTEAFFGQGTRLTVV.

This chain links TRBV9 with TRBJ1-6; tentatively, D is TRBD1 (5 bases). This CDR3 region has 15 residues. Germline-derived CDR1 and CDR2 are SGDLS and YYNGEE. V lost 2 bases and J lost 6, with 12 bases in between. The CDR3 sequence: CASSVAGSRNSPLHF. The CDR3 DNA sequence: TGTGCCAGCAGCGTCGCAGGGTCTCGTAATTCACCCCTCCACTTT.

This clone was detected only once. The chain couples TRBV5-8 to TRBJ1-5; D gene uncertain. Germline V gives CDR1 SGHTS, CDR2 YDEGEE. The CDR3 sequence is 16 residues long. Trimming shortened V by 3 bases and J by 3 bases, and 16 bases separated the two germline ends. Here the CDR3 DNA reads TGTGCCAGCAGCTATGGACTCAACAGAATCAATCAGCCCCAGCATTTT. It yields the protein CASSYGLNRINQPQHF. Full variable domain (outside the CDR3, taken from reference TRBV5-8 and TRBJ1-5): EAGVTQSPTHLIKTRGQQATLRCSPISGHTSVYWYQQALGLGLQFLLWYDEGEERNRGNFPPRFSGRQFPNYSSELNVNALELEDSALYLCASSYGLNRINQPQHFGDGTRLSIL.

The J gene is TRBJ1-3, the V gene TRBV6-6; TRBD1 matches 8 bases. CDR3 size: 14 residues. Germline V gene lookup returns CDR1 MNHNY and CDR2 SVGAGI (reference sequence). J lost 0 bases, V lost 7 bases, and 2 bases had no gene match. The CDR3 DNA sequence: TGTGCCAGCACTGGGACAGGCTCTGGAAACACCATATATTTT. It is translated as CASTGTGSGNTIYF.

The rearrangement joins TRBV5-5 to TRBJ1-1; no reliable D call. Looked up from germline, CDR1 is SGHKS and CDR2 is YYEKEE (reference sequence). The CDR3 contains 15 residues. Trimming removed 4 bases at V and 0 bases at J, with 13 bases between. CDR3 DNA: TGTGCCAGCAGCACTACCCCGTTCATGAACACTGAAGCTTTCTTT. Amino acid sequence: CASSTTPFMNTEAFF.

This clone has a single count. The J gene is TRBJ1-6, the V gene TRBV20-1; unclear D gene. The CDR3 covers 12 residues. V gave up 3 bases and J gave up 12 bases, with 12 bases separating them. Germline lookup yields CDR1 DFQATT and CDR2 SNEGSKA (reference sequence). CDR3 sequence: CSASSGDLPLHF. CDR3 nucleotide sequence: TGCAGTGCTAGTTCCGGGGATCTACCCCTCCACTTT.

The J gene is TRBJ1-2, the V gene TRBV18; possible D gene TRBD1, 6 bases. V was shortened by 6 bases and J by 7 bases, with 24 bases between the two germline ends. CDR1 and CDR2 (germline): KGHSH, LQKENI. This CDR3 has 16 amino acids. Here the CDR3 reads CASSPTPDRQQPGYTF. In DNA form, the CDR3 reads TGTGCCAGCTCGCCTACCCCGGACAGACAGCAGCCTGGCTACACCTTC.

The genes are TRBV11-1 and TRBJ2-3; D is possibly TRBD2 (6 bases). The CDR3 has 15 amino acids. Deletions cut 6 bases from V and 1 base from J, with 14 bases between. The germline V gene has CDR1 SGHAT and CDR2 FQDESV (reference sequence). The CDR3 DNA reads TGTGCCAGCAGTTTCAGGCGGGGCGGCACAGATACGCAGTATTTT. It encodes CASSFRRGGTDTQYF.

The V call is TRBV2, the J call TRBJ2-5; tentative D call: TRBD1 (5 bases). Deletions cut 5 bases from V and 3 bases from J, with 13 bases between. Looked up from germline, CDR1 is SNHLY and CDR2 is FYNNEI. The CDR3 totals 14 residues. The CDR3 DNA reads TGTGCCAGCAGTAACCAGGGATTTGAAGAGACCCAGTACTTC. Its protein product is CASSNQGFEETQYF.

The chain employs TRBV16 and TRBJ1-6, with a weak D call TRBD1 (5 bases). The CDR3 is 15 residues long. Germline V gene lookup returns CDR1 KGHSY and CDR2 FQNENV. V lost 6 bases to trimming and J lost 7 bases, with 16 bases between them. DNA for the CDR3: TGTGCCAGCAGACCACTTCAGGGATCCAATTCACCCCTCCACTTT. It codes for CASRPLQGSNSPLHF.

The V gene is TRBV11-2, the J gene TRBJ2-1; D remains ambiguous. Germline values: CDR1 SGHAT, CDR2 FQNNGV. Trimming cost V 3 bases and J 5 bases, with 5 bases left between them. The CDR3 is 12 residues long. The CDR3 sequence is CASSFSHNEQFF. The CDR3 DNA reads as TGTGCCAGCAGCTTTAGCCACAATGAGCAGTTCTTC. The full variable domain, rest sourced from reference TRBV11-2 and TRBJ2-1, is EAGVAQSPRYKIIEKRQSVAFWCNPISGHATLYWYQQILGQGPKLLIQFQNNGVVDDSQLPKDRFSAERLKGVDSTLKIQPAKLEDSAVYLCASSFSHNEQFFGPGTRLTVL.

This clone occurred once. CDR3 nucleotide sequence: TGCACCAGCAGCCCCTGGGGGTCCAGGGACAGGGTCACAGATACGCAGTATTTT. Its translation: CTSSPWGSRDRVTDTQYF. V gene TRBV1 combines with J gene TRBJ2-3; TRBD1 is the table's D call and was not checked against the DNA. TRBV1 is given as a pseudogene. The CDR3 has 18 residues.

The CDR3 bases are TGCAGTGCTAGTCAACAGGGGGCTTACTATGGCTACACCTTC. The encoded protein is CSASQQGAYYGYTF. The V call is TRBV20-1, the J call TRBJ1-2, with 9 bases aligning to TRBD1. V shed 3 bases and J 3 bases; nucleotides not matched to a gene: 5. From germline, CDR1 is DFQATT and CDR2 SNEGSKA (reference sequence). CDR3 length equals 14 residues.

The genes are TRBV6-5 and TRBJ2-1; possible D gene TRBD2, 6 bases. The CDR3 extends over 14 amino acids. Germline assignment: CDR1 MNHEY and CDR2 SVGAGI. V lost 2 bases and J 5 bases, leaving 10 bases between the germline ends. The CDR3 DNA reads TGTGCCAGCAGTTACGGAGGGACCCACAATGAGCAGTTCTTC. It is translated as CASSYGGTHNEQFF.

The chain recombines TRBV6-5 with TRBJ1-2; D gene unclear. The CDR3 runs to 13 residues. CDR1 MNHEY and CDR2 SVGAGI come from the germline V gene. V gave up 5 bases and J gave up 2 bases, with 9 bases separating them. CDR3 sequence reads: CASSPSGNYGYTF. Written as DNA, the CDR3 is TGTGCCAGCAGTCCATCAGGCAACTATGGCTACACCTTC.

The CDR3 DNA is TGCAGCGCCCGGGGTTTAGCGGGAGGCGACAATGAGCAGTTCTTC. It yields the protein CSARGLAGGDNEQFF. The J gene is TRBJ2-1, the V gene TRBV29-1; 10 bases are a match to TRBD2. The CDR3 contains 15 residues. V shed 7 bases, J shed 5 bases, and the junction held 11 bases outside the gene matches. CDR1 and CDR2 from the germline V gene are SQVTM and ANQGSEA.

The CDR3 region is CSAGTSGSQYF. The CDR3 DNA follows: TGCAGTGCTGGGACTAGCGGGAGCCAGTACTTC. The chain couples TRBV20-1 to TRBJ2-5, with 14 positions matching TRBD2. Germline V gene sequence: CDR1 DFQATT, CDR2 SNEGSKA (reference sequence). The CDR3 contains 11 residues. The V gene end was trimmed by 5 bases and the J gene end by 10 bases; junction bases not matched to a gene: 0.

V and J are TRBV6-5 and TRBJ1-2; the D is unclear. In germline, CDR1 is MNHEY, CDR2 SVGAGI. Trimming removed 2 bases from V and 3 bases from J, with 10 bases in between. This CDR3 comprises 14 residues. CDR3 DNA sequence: TGTGCCAGCAGTTACGGAGGACGGGACTATGGCTACACCTTC. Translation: CASSYGGRDYGYTF.

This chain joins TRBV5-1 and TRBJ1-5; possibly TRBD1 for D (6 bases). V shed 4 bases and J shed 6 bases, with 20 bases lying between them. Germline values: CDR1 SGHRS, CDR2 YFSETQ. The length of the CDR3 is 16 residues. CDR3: CASSPGPHRVVQPQHF. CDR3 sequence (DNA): TGCGCCAGCAGCCCGGGCCCACACAGGGTTGTTCAGCCCCAGCATTTT.

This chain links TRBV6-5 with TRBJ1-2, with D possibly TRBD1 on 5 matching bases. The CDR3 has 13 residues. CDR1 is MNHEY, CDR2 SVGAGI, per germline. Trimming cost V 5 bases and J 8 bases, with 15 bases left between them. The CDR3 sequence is CASSPGGAWGYTF. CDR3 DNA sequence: TGTGCCAGCAGTCCCGGGGGTGCCTGGGGCTACACCTTC.

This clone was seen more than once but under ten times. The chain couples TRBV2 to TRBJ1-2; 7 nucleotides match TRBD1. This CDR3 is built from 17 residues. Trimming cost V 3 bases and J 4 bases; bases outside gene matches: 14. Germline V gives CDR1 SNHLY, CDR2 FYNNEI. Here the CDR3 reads CASSDPYTGATGYGYTF. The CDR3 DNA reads TGTGCCAGCAGTGATCCGTACACAGGGGCAACCGGCTATGGCTACACCTTC.